The 24 T cell receptor beta chains given below trace back to one sample, sequenced in a study of regulatory T cells in long-lasting Graves disease. Time point indicated: persistent/refractory GD, antithyroid drugs over 5 years with positive TRAb. TCR sequences were obtained from RNA taken from PBMCs. Arm-PCR of CDR3 regions and iRepertoire HTBI primers were the basis on which TCR beta libraries were built. TCRdb re-called the multiplex PCR reads through MiXCR, storing one row per CDR3 protein. The sample lists around 400,000 distinct CDR3 sequences; around 24% were seen once. The input for sequencing was peripheral blood mononuclear cells (PBMCs), taken when the disease was refractory, from a patient treated with antithyroid drugs. These TCRs come from a female donor with Graves disease.

V usage is TRBV6-2 or TRBV6-3 and J usage is TRBJ1-4; D perhaps matches TRBD1 (6 bases). CDR3 length equals 14 residues. Trimming took 6 bases from V and 5 from J, leaving 13 bases between them. Per the germline V gene, CDR1 is MNHEY and CDR2 is SVGEGT. For the CDR3, the DNA is TGTGCCAGCAGAGGTGGACAGAACAATGAAAAACTGTTTTTT. It translates to CASRGGQNNEKLFF.

This clonotype was picked up many times. The chain links TRBV12-3 or TRBV12-4 to TRBJ1-2; TRBD1 is a possible D gene (5 bases). Trimming took 7 bases from V and 7 from J, leaving 16 bases between them. There are 13 residues in the CDR3. This CDR3 is CASNEGSIGGYTF. The CDR3 bases are TGTGCCAGCAATGAGGGGTCAATAGGTGGCTACACCTTC.

This clonotype appeared a few times. CDR3 DNA: TGTGCCAGCAGTTACTCGGCAGGGGACTATGGCTACACCTTC. This sequence encodes CASSYSAGDYGYTF. The chain carries TRBV6-2 or TRBV6-3 and TRBJ1-2; D is perhaps TRBD1 (6 bases). This CDR3 is built from 14 residues. Germline-derived CDR1 and CDR2 are MNHEY and SVGEGT. Trimming removed 0 bases at V and 3 bases at J, with 8 bases between.

The chain couples TRBV12-3 or TRBV12-4 to TRBJ1-2; 8 positions agree with TRBD1. The CDR3 sequence is 15 residues long. V lost 6 bases to trimming and J lost 4 bases; unmatched junction nucleotides: 10. The CDR3 DNA sequence: TGTGCCAGCAGCCCTAGACAGGGGACTTCCTATGGCTACACCTTC. Its translation: CASSPRQGTSYGYTF.

This clonotype was detected many times. V is TRBV7-2 and J is TRBJ2-7; 11 bases line up with TRBD2. After removal of 4 bases from V and 0 bases from J, the junction contained 5 bases not matched to a gene. The V gene's germline CDR1 is SGHTA and CDR2 FQGNSA. CDR3 length: 16 amino acids. CDR3 protein: CASSSIAGGSSYEQYF. The CDR3 DNA reads as TGTGCCAGCAGCTCGATAGCGGGGGGGAGCTCCTACGAGCAGTACTTC.

The chain is built from TRBV3-1 and TRBJ2-7; TRBD2 matches 10 bases. CDR1 and CDR2 (germline): LGHDT, YNNKEL (reference sequence). The CDR3 is 14 amino acids. Trimming took 5 bases from V and 5 from J; bases not matched to a gene: 6. The CDR3 sequence is CASSVLAGEDEQYF. The CDR3 bases are TGTGCCAGCAGCGTGCTAGCGGGAGAGGACGAGCAGTACTTC.

This clonotype came up many times. As DNA, the CDR3 is TGTGCCAGCAGCCAAACAAAGGAGACCCAGTACTTC. It encodes CASSQTKETQYF. The gene calls are TRBV11-1 and TRBJ2-5; unclear D gene. The germline V gene encodes CDR1 SGHAT and CDR2 FQDESV (reference sequence). The V gene lost 5 bases and the J gene lost 5 bases, with 9 bases spanning the gap. The CDR3 is made up of 12 amino acids.

This clonotype appeared many times. The chain links TRBV6-5 to TRBJ1-1; unclear D gene. Germline V lookup: CDR1 MNHEY, CDR2 SVGAGI. The CDR3 contains 14 residues. V gave up 4 bases and J gave up 3 bases, with 12 bases separating them. The CDR3 DNA follows: TGTGCCAGCAGTTTGACCCAAAGGGACACTGAAGCTTTCTTT. Amino acids: CASSLTQRDTEAFF.

This clonotype was seen repeatedly, ten times or more. This rearrangement joins TRBV28 to TRBJ1-1; D unclear. The germline V gene encodes CDR1 MDHEN and CDR2 SYDVKM. The CDR3 covers 13 residues. Trimming removed 2 bases from V and 6 bases from J, with 10 bases in between. Here the CDR3 DNA reads TGTGCCAGCAGTTTAGACTCATACCCTGAAGCTTTCTTT. The encoded protein is CASSLDSYPEAFF.

This clonotype was recorded at least ten times. The rearrangement joins TRBV12-3 or TRBV12-4 to TRBJ2-2, with 10 bases identical to TRBD2. The CDR3 runs 15 residues. The V gene end was trimmed by 2 bases and the J gene end by 5 bases; junction bases not matched to a gene: 2. The CDR3 region has the DNA TGTGCCAGCAGTTTACTAGCGGGAGCGACCGGGGAGCTGTTTTTT. This sequence encodes CASSLLAGATGELFF.

This clonotype was picked up many times. This chain connects TRBV4-1 to TRBJ1-5; D unclear. CDR1 and CDR2 (germline): MGHRA, YSYEKL. The length of the CDR3 is 15 residues. Deletions cut 0 bases from V and 4 bases from J, with 10 bases between. CDR3 region: CASSQEGSGNQPQHF. The CDR3 coding sequence is TGCGCCAGCAGCCAAGAAGGGTCTGGAAATCAGCCCCAGCATTTT.

The chain links TRBV5-1 to TRBJ1-1; D is unclear. V was shortened by 0 bases and J by 4 bases, with 10 bases between the two germline ends. There are 14 residues in the CDR3. Germline V gene data show CDR1 as SGHRS and CDR2 as YFSETQ. CDR3 residues: CASSLVEKGTEAFF. CDR3 nucleotides: TGCGCCAGCAGCTTGGTGGAAAAGGGCACTGAAGCTTTCTTT.

There are many counts of this clonotype. The chain has TRBV28 and TRBJ2-2, with a weak D call TRBD2 (5 bases). In germline, CDR1 is MDHEN, CDR2 SYDVKM. With 8 bases removed from V and 1 base from J, the gap between germline ends came to 8 bases. This CDR3 spans 13 amino acids. CDR3 protein: CASLRENTGELFF. CDR3 DNA sequence: TGTGCCAGCCTTCGGGAGAACACCGGGGAGCTGTTTTTT.

Worth noting for this clonotype: This sequence may be a read error, since a much larger clone differs from it by one base. The gene calls are TRBV28 and TRBJ2-7; perhaps TRBD2 as D (5 bases). The CDR3 runs to 14 residues. Germline V CDR1 and CDR2: MDHEN, SYDVKM. CDR3 DNA: TGTGCCAGCAGTTACCGGGATGGGCCCTACGAGCAGTGCTTC. Translation: CASSYRDGPYEQCF. The full variable domain, its missing parts supplied by reference TRBV28 and TRBJ2-7, is DVKVTQSSRYLVKRTGEKVFLECVQDMDHENMFWYRQDPGLGLRLIYFSYDVKMKEKGDIPEGYSVSREKKERFSLILESASTNQTSMYLCASSYRDGPYEQCFGPGTRLTVT.

The sample holds many counts of this clonotype. V and J are TRBV20-1 and TRBJ2-5; no definite D call. Trimming shortened V by 0 bases and J by 1 base, and 9 bases separated the two germline ends. The CDR3 spans 14 residues. Germline V lookup: CDR1 DFQATT, CDR2 SNEGSKA (reference sequence). CDR3: CSARDLQTQETQYF. The CDR3 DNA is TGCAGTGCTAGAGATTTGCAGACCCAAGAGACCCAGTACTTC.

This clonotype was seen repeatedly, ten times or more. The gene calls are TRBV20-1 and TRBJ2-5; TRBD2 matches at 9 bases. The germline gives CDR1 DFQATT, CDR2 SNEGSKA (reference sequence). V gave up 5 bases and J gave up 1 base; unmatched junction bases: 8. The CDR3 consists of 15 residues. DNA for the CDR3: TGCAGTGCTGGGGCCGGGACTAGCAGCCAAGAGACCCAGTACTTC. Translation: CSAGAGTSSQETQYF.

On this clonotype: This could be a read error, since a much larger clone is one nucleotide away. The rearrangement joins TRBV2 to TRBJ2-7; D not certain. Looked up from germline, CDR1 is SNHLY and CDR2 is FYNNEI. Trimming left V 6 bases short and J 0 bases short, with 12 bases between. The CDR3 loop spans 14 amino acids. For the CDR3, the DNA is TGTGCCAGCAGGAGAGAGATAAGCTCCTACGAGCAGTACTTC. Translation gives CASRREISSYEQYF.

The gene calls are TRBV12-3 or TRBV12-4 and TRBJ1-4; D remains ambiguous. The CDR3 loop spans 17 amino acids. Trimming cost V 3 bases and J 4 bases, with 18 bases left between them. The CDR3 protein is CASSFGLEPHFNEKLFF. CDR3 coding DNA: TGTGCCAGCAGTTTTGGTCTCGAGCCACACTTTAATGAAAAACTGTTTTTT.

The J gene is TRBJ2-7, the V gene TRBV30, with TRBD2 identical over 11 bases. Germline lookup yields CDR1 GTSNPN and CDR2 SVGIG (reference sequence). The V and J ends lost 3 bases and 6 bases, in that order; junction bases with no gene match: 13. The CDR3 extends over 16 amino acids. CDR3 bases: TGTGCCTGGAGCCCCCGGCGACTAGCGGGAACGTCCGAGCAGTACTTC. Protein sequence: CAWSPRRLAGTSEQYF.

This clonotype was observed a few times. The chain recombines TRBV5-5 with TRBJ1-6; 7 bases fit TRBD1. The germline gives CDR1 SGHKS, CDR2 YYEKEE (reference sequence). The CDR3 contains 15 residues. Trimming at V came to 0 bases and at J to 10 bases, leaving 7 bases not matched to a gene. CDR3 sequence reads: CASSLEGTVNSPLHF. The CDR3 DNA reads TGTGCCAGCAGCTTGGAGGGGACAGTAAACTCACCCCTCCACTTT.

Only a few counts were recorded for this clonotype. V gene TRBV6-5 combines with J gene TRBJ1-2; no firm D call. The CDR3 sequence is 12 residues long. Germline V CDR1 and CDR2: MNHEY, SVGAGI. V gave up 4 bases and J gave up 7 bases, with 10 bases separating them. The CDR3 reads CASSFRQGGYTF. The CDR3 DNA reads TGTGCCAGCAGTTTCCGACAAGGTGGCTACACCTTC.

This clonotype was detected only a few times. J is TRBJ1-5 and V is TRBV28, with unresolved D. The CDR3 extends over 15 amino acids. Trimming took 5 bases from V and 7 from J, leaving 18 bases between them. Germline V lookup: CDR1 MDHEN, CDR2 SYDVKM. For the CDR3, the DNA is TGTGCCAGCAGTCTCCGAGGACGCCCTCAACAGCCCCAGCATTTT. Its protein product is CASSLRGRPQQPQHF.

A few counts support this clonotype. This sequence joins TRBV24-1 and TRBJ1-1; D not certain. The CDR3 sequence is 14 residues long. With 9 bases removed from V and 0 bases from J, the gap between germline ends came to 13 bases. Germline CDR1 reads KGHDR; CDR2 reads SFDVKD. The DNA of the CDR3 is TGTGCCACCTTAACGGCCGGGATGAACACTGAAGCTTTCTTT. Its protein product is CATLTAGMNTEAFF.

The chain joins TRBV5-1 to TRBJ2-1; TRBD2 matches 9 bases. Trimming took 2 bases from V and 8 from J; bases not matched to a gene: 11. The CDR3 has 16 residues. Germline CDR1 is SGHRS and CDR2 is YFSETQ. The CDR3 DNA reads TGCGCCAGCAGCTTAACATCGCTAGCGGGACTCGATGAGCAGTTCTTC. Protein product: CASSLTSLAGLDEQFF.